The entry that follows covers one TCR beta chain sequence. What this receptor recognizes is not known. It has no much larger one-base neighbor in the sample; base qualities were not kept. This specimen comes from a study of shared clonotypes between healthy human individuals (TCRdb year 2020). For the wider study: The cohort comprised two women and a few men aged 18 to 49 years. Libraries were prepared and TCR repertoires were sequenced by different laboratories using diverse techniques, in order to increase sequencing depth and limit assay-specific biases. Between about 0.94 and 8.9 billion PBMCs per donor were obtained by leukapheresis. To estimate repertoire size and how much clonotype sharing occurs between individuals, the study deeply sequenced the blood TCR repertoires of five healthy adults. Per donor, three plates each were used for CD4 naive and CD4 memory, two for CD8 naive, and one for CD8 memory. Points the paper makes about the study in general: Across a few donors, 4.5% to 6.5% of naive CD4, around 3.5% of naive CD8, about 2.3% of memory CD4, and approximately 0.4% of memory CD8 clonotypes were shared. Clonotypes shared by all four sorted-subset donors showed higher generation probabilities than non-shared clonotypes. Pairwise subsampling led to the expectation that sequencing depth would affect the degree of clonotype sharing among donors. Rarefaction of sorted-subset datasets indicated incomplete sequencing despite the large sequencing depth. Estimated clonotype richness was generally larger for naive than for memory subsets. The genetic and exposure-history diversity represented was limited by the small number of donors. Sampling was restricted to blood, and TCR repertoires in tissue are likely to differ from TCR repertoires in blood.

V drops 2 bases and J drops 7 bases, leaving 11 bases in between. Counted from cysteine to phenylalanine, this CDR3 has 13 amino acids. Just CDR3 DNA is preserved here, 39 bases in frame from base 1. CDR1 and CDR2 were assigned from the germline V gene as SGHVS and FQNEAQ. Using the deep immunoSEQ assay, multiplex PCR amplified TCR CDR3 regions from genomic DNA. Extracted genomic DNA from each cell subset was distributed evenly across all wells of several immunoSEQ 96-well plates, and each plate was treated as a replicate. For sorted subsets, approximately 200 ng of genomic DNA, equivalent to some 30,000 T cell genomes, went into each replicate PCR. The purified libraries were quantified using a Qubit 3.0 fluorometer, sized with a Bioanalyzer 2100, and then quantified again using the KAPA Library Quantification kit. Each immunoSEQ 96-well plate was sequenced on its own single-read 150-cycle Illumina NextSeq 550 flow cell. The authors processed their data as follows. Because only junctional sequences without quality scores were contained in the immunoSEQ output, filtering matching that applied to full-length reads could not be performed. To assign V/J genes and CDR3, sequences were annotated using PyIR, a Python wrapper for IgBLAST v1.9, with IMGT germline references. Reads were removed for weak V/J assignments (E-value above 1e-6), missing CDR3, stop codons, out-of-frame junctions, or ambiguous translated residues. V3J clonotypes were defined as sequences sharing the same inferred V gene, J gene, and CDR3 amino acid sequence. The percentage overlap between two repertoires was calculated by dividing the number of shared unique clonotypes by the size of the smaller repertoire. Three approaches were used to assess repertoire richness: RTK rarefaction, the Chao1 estimator, and Recon v2.1 estimates of unobserved clonotypes. Generation probabilities for all TCRbeta clonotypes obtained by the gDNA method from a few donors were computed using OLGA. TCRdb took this table from immuneACCESS and kept in-frame rearrangements with V and J called. Such tables lack part of the clones; where checked against another copy, unresolved V genes explain under half of the gap, and the rest is unexplained. V and J calls and clone size follow that table, whereas D and trimming were derived from the DNA. Within this sample are approximately 600,000 clones, with roughly 95% of them counted one time only. The ten largest clones represent about 0.11% of the sample.

CD8 naive samples were CD45RO-negative cells positively selected for CCR7, giving a CD45RA+CCR7+ population that excluded TemRA cells. The donors were healthy, HIV-negative adults with no recently reported acute infections or vaccinations. Every donor was a Caucasian adult residing in Nashville, Tennessee, USA. After blood collection by leukapheresis, PBMCs were isolated using Ficoll-Histopaque density gradient centrifugation and then cryopreserved in the vapor phase of liquid nitrogen. Analytical flow cytometry was used to check the purity and quantity of each magnetically sorted T cell population. Genomic DNA was isolated from every sorted fraction and measured by UV absorbance on a Nanodrop 2000c.

The clonotype comes from a woman aged 25 to 39 in good health. Sequencing input: naive CD8+ T cells sorted from blood. In light of the paper, this sample's cell subset or site label describes: CD45RA+CCR7+. The sequence links TRBV7-8 to TRBJ1-1; tentative D gene TRBD1, with 5 bases matching. The DNA sequence reads TGTGCCAGCAGCTTAAATGCACAGGTTGAAGCTTTCTTT. This gives the protein CASSLNAQVEAFF.